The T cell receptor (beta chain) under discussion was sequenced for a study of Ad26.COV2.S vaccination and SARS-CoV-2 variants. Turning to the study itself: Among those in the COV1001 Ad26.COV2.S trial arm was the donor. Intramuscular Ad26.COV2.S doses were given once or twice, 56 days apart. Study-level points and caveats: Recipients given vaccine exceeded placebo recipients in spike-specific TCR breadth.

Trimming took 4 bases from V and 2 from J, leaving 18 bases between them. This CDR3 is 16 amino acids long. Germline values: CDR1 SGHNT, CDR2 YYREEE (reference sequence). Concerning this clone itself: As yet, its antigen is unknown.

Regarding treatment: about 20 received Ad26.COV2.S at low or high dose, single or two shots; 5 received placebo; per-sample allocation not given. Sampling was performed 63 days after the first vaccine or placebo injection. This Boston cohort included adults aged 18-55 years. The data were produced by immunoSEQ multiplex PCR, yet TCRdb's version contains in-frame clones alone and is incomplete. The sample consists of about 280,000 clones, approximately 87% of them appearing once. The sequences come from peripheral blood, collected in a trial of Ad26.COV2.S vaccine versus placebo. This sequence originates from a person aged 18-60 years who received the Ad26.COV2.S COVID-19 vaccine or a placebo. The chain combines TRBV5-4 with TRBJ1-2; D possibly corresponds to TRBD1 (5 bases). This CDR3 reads CASSPRVGGGNYGYTF. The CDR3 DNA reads TGTGCCAGCAGCCCACGGGTTGGGGGAGGAAACTATGGCTACACCTTC.